A selection of T cell receptor beta chains follows, all from one sample in a study of shared clonotypes between healthy human individuals. The protocol was immunoSEQ multiplex PCR, while the TCRdb copy is restricted to in-frame clones and leaves out a portion. The sample yields around 720,000 clones, around three quarters seen once. Sequences were obtained from memory CD4+ T cells sorted from blood. All receptors derive from a young woman in good health. Each CDR3 is given with its conserved first and last residue. D genes are given only for firm matches.

v_gene: TRBV4-2; d_gene: NA; len: 15; j_gene: TRBJ1-1; CDR3aa: CASSQDSQGGTEAFF
v_gene: TRBV5-1; d_gene: TRBD2; len: 17; j_gene: TRBJ2-7; CDR3aa: CASSQGLAGRSVREQYF
v_gene: TRBV7-8; d_gene: TRBD2; len: 15; j_gene: TRBJ2-5; CDR3aa: CASSFGGTTAGTQYF
v_gene: TRBV11-2; d_gene: NA; len: 13; j_gene: TRBJ2-7; CDR3aa: CASRGLEVIQQYF
v_gene: TRBV5-1; d_gene: NA; len: 14; j_gene: TRBJ2-7; CDR3aa: CASSLTGSTYEQYF
v_gene: TRBV27; d_gene: TRBD2; len: 15; j_gene: TRBJ2-7; CDR3aa: CASSRSASGIYEQYF
v_gene: TRBV5-5; d_gene: NA; len: 15; j_gene: TRBJ1-5; CDR3aa: CASSLEPYSNQPQHF
v_gene: TRBV2; d_gene: TRBD2; len: 15; j_gene: TRBJ2-2; CDR3aa: CASRVAGTNTGELFF
v_gene: TRBV10-3; d_gene: NA; len: 12; j_gene: TRBJ1-1; CDR3aa: CATSGRNTEAFF
v_gene: TRBV6-4; d_gene: TRBD2; len: 15; j_gene: TRBJ2-1; CDR3aa: CASSLIAGVGNEQFF
v_gene: TRBV5-4; d_gene: TRBD1; len: 13; j_gene: TRBJ1-1; CDR3aa: CAEGGQGPTEAFF
v_gene: TRBV2; d_gene: NA; len: 15; j_gene: TRBJ2-6; CDR3aa: CASRAESSGANVLTF
v_gene: TRBV4-1; d_gene: NA; len: 15; j_gene: TRBJ2-4; CDR3aa: CASRSRAEAKNIQYF
v_gene: TRBV5-1; d_gene: NA; len: 15; j_gene: TRBJ2-7; CDR3aa: CASSFGDRDSHEQYF
v_gene: TRBV4-1; d_gene: TRBD2; len: 18; j_gene: TRBJ2-7; CDR3aa: CASSQGLAGGKMGYEQYF
v_gene: TRBV2; d_gene: TRBD1; len: 14; j_gene: TRBJ1-5; CDR3aa: CASSAGQGSLAQHF
v_gene: TRBV9; d_gene: NA; len: 18; j_gene: TRBJ2-5; CDR3aa: CASSARGQEVIDGGSQYF
v_gene: TRBV28; d_gene: NA; len: 14; j_gene: TRBJ2-7; CDR3aa: CASTPRDAGSEQYF
v_gene: TRBV30; d_gene: NA; len: 12; j_gene: TRBJ2-7; CDR3aa: CAWGGQAYEQYF
v_gene: TRBV7-2; d_gene: TRBD2; len: 15; j_gene: TRBJ2-1; CDR3aa: CASSLWTSVYNEQFF
v_gene: TRBV18; d_gene: TRBD2; len: 16; j_gene: TRBJ2-1; CDR3aa: CASSRRTSGTYNEQFF
v_gene: TRBV2; d_gene: TRBD2; len: 15; j_gene: TRBJ2-1; CDR3aa: CASSERTSGNNEQFF
v_gene: TRBV27; d_gene: NA; len: 14; j_gene: TRBJ2-3; CDR3aa: CASRDSWSTDTQYF
v_gene: TRBV27; d_gene: NA; len: 15; j_gene: TRBJ1-2; CDR3aa: CASCPADQGGYGYTF
v_gene: TRBV7-9; d_gene: TRBD1; len: 17; j_gene: TRBJ2-1; CDR3aa: CASSARGTVSSYNEQFF
v_gene: TRBV5-4; d_gene: TRBD1; len: 16; j_gene: TRBJ2-5; CDR3aa: CASQRWTGLRGETQYF
v_gene: TRBV9; d_gene: TRBD2; len: 16; j_gene: TRBJ2-2; CDR3aa: CASSVVTSGSAGELFF
v_gene: TRBV5-1; d_gene: TRBD2; len: 16; j_gene: TRBJ2-1; CDR3aa: CASSLATSEGYNEQFF
v_gene: TRBV18; d_gene: TRBD2; len: 14; j_gene: TRBJ2-3; CDR3aa: CASSQRELPDTQYF
v_gene: TRBV7-9; d_gene: NA; len: 12; j_gene: TRBJ2-3; CDR3aa: CASSFSKDTQYF
v_gene: TRBV7-9; d_gene: TRBD1; len: 15; j_gene: TRBJ2-5; CDR3aa: CASSYRDRGQETQYF
v_gene: TRBV5-6; d_gene: TRBD1; len: 15; j_gene: TRBJ2-7; CDR3aa: CASSLGGQGSYEQYF
v_gene: TRBV4-2; d_gene: NA; len: 14; j_gene: TRBJ2-7; CDR3aa: CASSQDRWRVEQYF
v_gene: TRBV4-1; d_gene: NA; len: 16; j_gene: TRBJ2-4; CDR3aa: CASSQDHGVAKNIQYF
v_gene: TRBV7-2; d_gene: TRBD1; len: 13; j_gene: TRBJ2-7; CDR3aa: CASSKTGAYEQYF
v_gene: TRBV5-1; d_gene: TRBD2; len: 15; j_gene: TRBJ2-1; CDR3aa: CASSSSSGSYNEQFF
v_gene: TRBV14; d_gene: NA; len: 13; j_gene: TRBJ1-2; CDR3aa: CASSRQGVSGYTF
v_gene: TRBV6-5; d_gene: NA; len: 13; j_gene: TRBJ1-2; CDR3aa: CASSDPLSEGYTF
v_gene: TRBV30; d_gene: NA; len: 13; j_gene: TRBJ1-1; CDR3aa: CAWSYRVRTEAFF
v_gene: TRBV28; d_gene: NA; len: 12; j_gene: TRBJ2-2; CDR3aa: CASSPITGELFF
v_gene: TRBV4-1; d_gene: TRBD1; len: 18; j_gene: TRBJ2-3; CDR3aa: CASSQVVTGQGVTDTQYF
v_gene: TRBV7-6; d_gene: TRBD2; len: 15; j_gene: TRBJ2-5; CDR3aa: CASSFGLAGAETQYF
v_gene: TRBV19; d_gene: TRBD2; len: 16; j_gene: TRBJ2-3; CDR3aa: CASSIGLAEFTDTQYF
v_gene: TRBV7-2; d_gene: NA; len: 14; j_gene: TRBJ2-1; CDR3aa: CASSLTQGHNEQFF
v_gene: TRBV9; d_gene: NA; len: 14; j_gene: TRBJ2-4; CDR3aa: CASSGGLAKNIQYF
v_gene: TRBV19; d_gene: TRBD1; len: 16; j_gene: TRBJ2-2; CDR3aa: CASSRTPTGDTGELFF
v_gene: TRBV5-8; d_gene: NA; len: 13; j_gene: TRBJ1-1; CDR3aa: CASKARGLVLAFF
v_gene: TRBV5-1; d_gene: TRBD1; len: 15; j_gene: TRBJ2-1; CDR3aa: CASSPWTGGNNEQFF
v_gene: TRBV5-5; d_gene: NA; len: 15; j_gene: TRBJ2-3; CDR3aa: CASSLRRYSTDTQYF
v_gene: TRBV27; d_gene: NA; len: 14; j_gene: TRBJ2-3; CDR3aa: CASSSPGASDTQYF
v_gene: TRBV5-6; d_gene: NA; len: 15; j_gene: TRBJ1-2; CDR3aa: CASSISGHPRGGYTF
v_gene: TRBV6-5; d_gene: NA; len: 15; j_gene: TRBJ2-3; CDR3aa: CASSARDVSTDTQYF
v_gene: TRBV28; d_gene: TRBD2; len: 13; j_gene: TRBJ2-7; CDR3aa: CASMLAGAHEQYF
v_gene: TRBV5-4; d_gene: NA; len: 14; j_gene: TRBJ2-7; CDR3aa: CASRTGSGSYEQYF